The sequence of this T cell receptor beta chain was determined in a study of brain T cells in children with intractable seizures. Study outcomes and limitations: Patients' HCMV serostatus was unknown; virus specificity rests on CDR3 similarity alone.

Of note for this clone: Antigen unknown.

Germline V CDR1 and CDR2: SEHNR, FQNEAQ (reference sequence). The CDR3 loop spans 14 amino acids. Germline trimming cut 2 bases from V and 8 bases from J; bases unmatched to any gene: 6. Time point: blood from clinic visit 5 months post-surgery; TSC patient then seizure free. Sequencing was limited to surgery cases with top T cell transcript signatures in brain tissue. Some clones are missing from TCRdb's copy, which holds only in-frame ones; the method was immunoSEQ multiplex PCR. The profile covers 300,000 to 400,000 clones, with about 93% appearing a single time and about 5.8% taken by the ten largest.

V and J are TRBV7-9 and TRBJ2-1; 7 positions agree with TRBD2. This clonotype originated in a boy in the first two years of life with tuberous sclerosis and intractable seizures. The source material was peripheral blood, sampled about 5 months after surgery. CDR3 coding DNA: TGTGCCAGCAGCTTAACAGCGGGAAGGTATGAGCAGTTCTTC. Translating it yields CASSLTAGRYEQFF.